The text below deals with one T cell receptor (beta chain). Its antigen remains unidentified. Germline assignment: CDR1 MNHNS and CDR2 SASEGT. The CDR3 is 12 residues long. Deletions cut 2 bases from V and 6 bases from J, with 8 bases between. Time point described: week 47, end of study. Every vaccine dose comprised 300 ug of mutant IDH1 20-mer peptide plus topical imiquimod. Sequenced by immunoSEQ multiplex PCR; TCRdb stores in-frame clones only, minus some. The table includes 55,000 to 65,000 clones, roughly 75% detected once. The data originate from a study of a mutant IDH1 vaccine in newly diagnosed glioma.

The rearrangement uses TRBV6-1 and TRBJ2-7; no clear D. Specimen: PBMCs, collected from a glioma patient whose treatment included an IDH1 peptide vaccine. This receptor was taken from a man between 50 and 59 years old with glioma. The CDR3 region is CASSESNSEQYF. CDR3 nucleotide sequence: TGTGCCAGCAGTGAAAGTAACTCCGAGCAGTACTTC.